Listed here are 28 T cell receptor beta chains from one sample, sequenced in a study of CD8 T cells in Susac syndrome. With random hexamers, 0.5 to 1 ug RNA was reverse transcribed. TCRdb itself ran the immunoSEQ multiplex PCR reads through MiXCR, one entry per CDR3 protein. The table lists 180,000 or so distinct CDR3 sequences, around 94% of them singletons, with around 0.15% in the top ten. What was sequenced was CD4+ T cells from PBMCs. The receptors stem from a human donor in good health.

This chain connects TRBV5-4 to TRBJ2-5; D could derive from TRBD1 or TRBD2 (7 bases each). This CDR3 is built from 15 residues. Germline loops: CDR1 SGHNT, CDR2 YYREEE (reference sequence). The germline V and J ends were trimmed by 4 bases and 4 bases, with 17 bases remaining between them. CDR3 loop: CASSQGGKPRETQYF. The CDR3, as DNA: TGTGCCAGCAGCCAGGGGGGGAAGCCACGAGAGACCCAGTACTTC.

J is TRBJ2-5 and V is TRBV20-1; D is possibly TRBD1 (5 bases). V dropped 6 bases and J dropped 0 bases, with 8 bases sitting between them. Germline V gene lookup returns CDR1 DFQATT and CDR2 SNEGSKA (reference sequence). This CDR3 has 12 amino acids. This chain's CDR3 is CSAPGYQETQYF. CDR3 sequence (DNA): TGCAGTGCCCCAGGGTACCAAGAGACCCAGTACTTC.

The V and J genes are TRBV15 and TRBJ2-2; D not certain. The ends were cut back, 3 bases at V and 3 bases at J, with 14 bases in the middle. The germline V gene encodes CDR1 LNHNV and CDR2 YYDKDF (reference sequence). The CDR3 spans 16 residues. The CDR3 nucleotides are TGTGCCACCAGCAGTGGTGTGGCAGTGGACACCGGGGAGCTGTTTTTT. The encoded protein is CATSSGVAVDTGELFF.

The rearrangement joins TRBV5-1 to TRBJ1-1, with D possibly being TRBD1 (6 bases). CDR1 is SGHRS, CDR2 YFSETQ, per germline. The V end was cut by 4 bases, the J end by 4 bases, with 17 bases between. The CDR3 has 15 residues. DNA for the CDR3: TGCGCCAGCAGCGCGTTACAGGGCGGTAGCACTGAAGCTTTCTTT. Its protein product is CASSALQGGSTEAFF. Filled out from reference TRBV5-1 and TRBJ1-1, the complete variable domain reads KAGVTQTPRYLIKTRGQQVTLSCSPISGHRSVSWYQQTPGQGLQFLFEYFSETQRNKGNFPGRFSGRQFSNSRSEMNVSTLELGDSALYLCASSALQGGSTEAFFGQGTRLTVV.

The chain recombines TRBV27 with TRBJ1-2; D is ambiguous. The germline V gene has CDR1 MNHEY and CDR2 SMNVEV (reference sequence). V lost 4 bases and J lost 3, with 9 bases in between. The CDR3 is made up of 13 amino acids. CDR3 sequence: CASSSGGYYGYTF. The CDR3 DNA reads TGTGCCAGCAGTTCCGGTGGATACTATGGCTACACCTTC.

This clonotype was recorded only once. CDR3 sequence reads: CSVEDPGRGNTEAFF. The CDR3 DNA reads TGCAGCGTTGAAGATCCGGGACGTGGGAACACTGAAGCTTTCTTT. The rearrangement joins TRBV29-1 to TRBJ1-1; possible D gene TRBD1, 5 bases. The V end was cut by 0 bases, the J end by 1 base, with 12 bases between. From germline, CDR1 is SQVTM and CDR2 ANQGSEA. The CDR3 consists of 15 residues.

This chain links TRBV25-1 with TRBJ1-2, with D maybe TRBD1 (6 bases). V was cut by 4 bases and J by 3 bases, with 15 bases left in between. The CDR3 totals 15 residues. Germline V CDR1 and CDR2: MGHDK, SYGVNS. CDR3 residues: CASSATGHGHYGYTF. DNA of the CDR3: TGTGCCAGCAGTGCAACGGGACACGGGCACTATGGCTACACCTTC.

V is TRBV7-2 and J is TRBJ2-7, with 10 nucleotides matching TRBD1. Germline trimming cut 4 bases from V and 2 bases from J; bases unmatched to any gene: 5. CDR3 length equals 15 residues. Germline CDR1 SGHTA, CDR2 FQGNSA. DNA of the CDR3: TGTGCCAGCAGCTCCGGAGGACAGGGGGCCTACGAGCAGTACTTC. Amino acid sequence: CASSSGGQGAYEQYF.

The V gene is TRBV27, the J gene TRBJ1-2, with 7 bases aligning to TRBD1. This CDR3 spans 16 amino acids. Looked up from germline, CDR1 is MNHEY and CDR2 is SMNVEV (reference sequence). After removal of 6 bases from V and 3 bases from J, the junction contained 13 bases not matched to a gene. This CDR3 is CASSDLSGQRHYGYTF. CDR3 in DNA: TGTGCCAGCAGCGATCTCTCGGGACAGCGCCACTATGGCTACACCTTC.

CDR3 sequence (DNA): TGTGCCAGCTCACCCGGGACAGGGAGAGAGACCCAGTACTTC. Translation: CASSPGTGRETQYF. The chain is built from TRBV18 and TRBJ2-5; 9 bases map to TRBD1. The junction had 3 bases not matched to a gene; V was cut back by 3 bases and J by 4 bases. The CDR3 consists of 14 residues. Germline lookup yields CDR1 KGHSH and CDR2 LQKENI. The whole variable domain, filled in from reference TRBV18 and TRBJ2-5, reads NAGVMQNPRHLVRRRGQEARLRCSPMKGHSHVYWYRQLPEEGLKFMVYLQKENIIDESGMPKERFSAEFPKEGPSILRIQQVVRGDSAAYFCASSPGTGRETQYFGPGTRLLVL.

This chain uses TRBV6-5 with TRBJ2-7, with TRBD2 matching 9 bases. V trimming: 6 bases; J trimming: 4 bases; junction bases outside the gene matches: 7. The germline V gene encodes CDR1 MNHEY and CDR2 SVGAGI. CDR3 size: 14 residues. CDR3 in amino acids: CASSSGTSLYEQYF. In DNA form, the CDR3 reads TGTGCCAGCAGCTCCGGGACTAGCTTGTACGAGCAGTACTTC.

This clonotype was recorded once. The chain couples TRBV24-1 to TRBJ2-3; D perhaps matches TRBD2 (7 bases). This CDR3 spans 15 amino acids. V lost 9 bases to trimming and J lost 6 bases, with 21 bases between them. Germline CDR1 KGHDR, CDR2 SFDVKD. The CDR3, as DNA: TGTGCCACCTCGGGGGCCAGCGGGGCCGGGGATACGCAGTATTTT. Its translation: CATSGASGAGDTQYF.

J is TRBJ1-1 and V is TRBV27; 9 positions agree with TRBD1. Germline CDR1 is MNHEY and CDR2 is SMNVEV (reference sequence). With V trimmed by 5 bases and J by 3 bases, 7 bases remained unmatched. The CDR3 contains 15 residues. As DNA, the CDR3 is TGTGCCAGCAGTCCCGGGACAGGGATGGACACTGAAGCTTTCTTT. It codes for CASSPGTGMDTEAFF.

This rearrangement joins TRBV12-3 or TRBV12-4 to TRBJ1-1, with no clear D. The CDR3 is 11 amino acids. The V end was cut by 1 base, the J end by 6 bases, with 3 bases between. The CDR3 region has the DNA TGTGCCAGCAGTTTAGGTCCTGAAGCTTTCTTT. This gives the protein CASSLGPEAFF.

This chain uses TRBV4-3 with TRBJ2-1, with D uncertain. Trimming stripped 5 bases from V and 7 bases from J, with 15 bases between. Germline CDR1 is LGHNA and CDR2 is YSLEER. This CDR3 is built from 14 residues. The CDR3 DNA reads TGCGCCAGCAGCTCGAACCGGGCAGAAAATGAGCAGTTCTTC. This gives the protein CASSSNRAENEQFF.

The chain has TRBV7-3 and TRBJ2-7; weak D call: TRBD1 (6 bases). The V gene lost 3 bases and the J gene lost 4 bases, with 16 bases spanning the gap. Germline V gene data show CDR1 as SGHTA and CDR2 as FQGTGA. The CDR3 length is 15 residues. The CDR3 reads CASSLGSRGTYEQYF. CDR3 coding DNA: TGTGCCAGCAGCTTGGGTAGCAGGGGCACTTACGAGCAGTACTTC.

DNA for the CDR3: TGTGCCAGCAGCTTAACAGGGACCCTCACAGATACGCAGTATTTT. It yields the protein CASSLTGTLTDTQYF. This chain connects TRBV7-2 to TRBJ2-3, with D possibly TRBD1 on 6 matching bases. The germline V gene has CDR1 SGHTA and CDR2 FQGNSA. CDR3 length: 15 residues. V was cut by 2 bases and J by 2 bases, with 11 bases left in between. The complete variable domain, with remaining parts taken from reference TRBV7-2 and TRBJ2-3, reads GAGVSQSPSNKVTEKGKDVELRCDPISGHTALYWYRQSLGQGLEFLIYFQGNSAPDKSGLPSDRFSAERTGGSVSTLTIQRTQQEDSAVYLCASSLTGTLTDTQYFGPGTRLTVL.

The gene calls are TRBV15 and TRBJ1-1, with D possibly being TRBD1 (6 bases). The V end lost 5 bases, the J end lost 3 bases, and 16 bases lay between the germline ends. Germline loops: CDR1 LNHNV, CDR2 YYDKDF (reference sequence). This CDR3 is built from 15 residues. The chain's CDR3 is CATSGTQGAHTEAFF. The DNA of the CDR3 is TGTGCCACCAGCGGAACACAGGGAGCGCACACTGAAGCTTTCTTT.

CDR3 protein: CAWTSGLAGPTDTQYF. The CDR3 DNA reads as TGTGCCTGGACAAGCGGACTAGCGGGGCCCACAGATACGCAGTATTTT. The chain couples TRBV30 to TRBJ2-3; TRBD2 matches at 12 bases. With V trimmed by 4 bases and J by 2 bases, 7 bases remained unmatched. The CDR3 sequence is 16 residues long. The germline V gene has CDR1 GTSNPN and CDR2 SVGIG (reference sequence).

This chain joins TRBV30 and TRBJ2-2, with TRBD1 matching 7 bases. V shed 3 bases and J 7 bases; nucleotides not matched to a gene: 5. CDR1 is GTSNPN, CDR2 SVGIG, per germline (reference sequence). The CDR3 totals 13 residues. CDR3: CAWSLQGVGELFF. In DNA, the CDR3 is TGTGCCTGGAGCCTGCAGGGGGTCGGGGAGCTGTTTTTT.

The CDR3 coding sequence is TGTGCCAGCAGTGCTGACAGGTACACTGAAGCTTTCTTT. This translates into CASSADRYTEAFF. This chain links TRBV12-3 or TRBV12-4 with TRBJ1-1, with a weak D call TRBD1 (6 bases). The CDR3 spans 13 residues. V lost 5 bases and J lost 3, with 10 bases in between.

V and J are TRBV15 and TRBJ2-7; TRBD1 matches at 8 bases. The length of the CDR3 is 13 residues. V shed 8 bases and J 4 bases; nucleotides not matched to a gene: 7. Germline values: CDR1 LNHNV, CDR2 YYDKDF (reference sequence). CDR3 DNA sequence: TGTGCCACCGGGCAGGGGGCAGGGTACGAGCAGTACTTC. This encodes CATGQGAGYEQYF.

As DNA, the CDR3 is TGTGCCAGCAGCCTCCGGGTCCCTAATGAAAAACTGTTTTTT. As protein: CASSLRVPNEKLFF. The chain recombines TRBV7-2 with TRBJ1-4; D gene uncertain. This CDR3 is 14 amino acids long. Germline assignment: CDR1 SGHTA and CDR2 FQGNSA. V was pared by 5 bases and J by 3 bases, with 10 bases between. The full variable domain, with the rest looked up from reference TRBV7-2 and TRBJ1-4, is GAGVSQSPSNKVTEKGKDVELRCDPISGHTALYWYRQSLGQGLEFLIYFQGNSAPDKSGLPSDRFSAERTGGSVSTLTIQRTQQEDSAVYLCASSLRVPNEKLFFGSGTQLSVL.

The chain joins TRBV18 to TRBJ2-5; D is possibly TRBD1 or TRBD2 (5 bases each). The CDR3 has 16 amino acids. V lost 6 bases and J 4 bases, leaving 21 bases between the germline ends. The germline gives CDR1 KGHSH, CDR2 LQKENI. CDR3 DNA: TGTGCCAGCTCGCCGCCCGGGGCCCGCCAGGGAGAGACCCAGTACTTC. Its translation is CASSPPGARQGETQYF.

CDR3 DNA: TGCGCCAGCAGAACCATCGGGGAGCTGTTTTTT. Amino acids: CASRTIGELFF. The rearrangement links TRBV5-1 to TRBJ2-2; D is undetermined. The CDR3 has 11 residues. Looked up from germline, CDR1 is SGHRS and CDR2 is YFSETQ. V dropped 5 bases and J dropped 7 bases, with 6 bases sitting between them.

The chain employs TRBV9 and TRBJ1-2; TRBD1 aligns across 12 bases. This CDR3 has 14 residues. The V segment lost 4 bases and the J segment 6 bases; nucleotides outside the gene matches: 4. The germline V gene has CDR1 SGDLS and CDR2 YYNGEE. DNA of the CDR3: TGTGCCAGCAGCATGGGACAGGGGGCACATGGCTACACCTTC. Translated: CASSMGQGAHGYTF.

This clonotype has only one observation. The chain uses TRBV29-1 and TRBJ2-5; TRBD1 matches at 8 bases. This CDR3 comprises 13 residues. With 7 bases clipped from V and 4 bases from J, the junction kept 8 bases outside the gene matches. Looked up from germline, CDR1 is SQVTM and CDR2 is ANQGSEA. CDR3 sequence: CSGVRGLGETQYF. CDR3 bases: TGCAGCGGGGTCAGGGGGCTGGGAGAGACCCAGTACTTC.

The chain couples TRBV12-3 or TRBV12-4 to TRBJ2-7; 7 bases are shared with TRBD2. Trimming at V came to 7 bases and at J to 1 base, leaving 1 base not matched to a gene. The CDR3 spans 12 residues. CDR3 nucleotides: TGTGCCAGCATGGGGGGGTCCTACGAGCAGTACTTC. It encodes CASMGGSYEQYF.